The rows below give T cell receptor beta chains drawn from one sample of a study of shared clonotypes between healthy human individuals. The method was immunoSEQ multiplex PCR; TCRdb's version includes in-frame clones alone and lacks a portion of them. The sample records more than 2,000,000 clones, approximately 93% being singletons. Sequences were obtained from naive CD4+ T cells from PBMCs. The source of these receptors is a man aged 18 to 35 in good health. Some clones in this sample may be carry-over from other donors' samples. The CDR3 runs from the conserved cysteine through the conserved F or W. Clone size is given for some rows only: seen once, a few or many times, or a class if the clone is expanded.

>12|TRBV6-1|TRBJ1-4|.
CASRWSNEKLFF
>11|TRBV29-1|TRBJ2-7|.
CSVASSYEQYF
>13|TRBV7-2|TRBJ2-2|.
CASSRLYTGELFF
>15|TRBV4-1|TRBJ1-1|.
CASSQDEDRGTEAFF
>17|TRBV1|TRBJ1-2|.
CTSSQDHTQQANYGYTF
>15|TRBV11-3|TRBJ2-1|.
CASSFRGTSYNEQFF
>13|TRBV19|TRBJ1-1|.
CASSNQKYTEAFF
>13|TRBV4-3|TRBJ1-4|.
CASSHGTTEKLFF
>13|TRBV7-3|TRBJ1-1|.
CASSRQPNTEAFF
>15|TRBV6-6|TRBJ2-2|.
CASSGRESSTGELFF
>14|TRBV6-6|TRBJ2-5|few
CASSSDDSPGTQYF
>12|TRBV28|TRBJ1-5|.
CASLGNNQPQHF
>15|TRBV5-1|TRBJ1-2|.
CASSLGGSSHYGYTF
>14|TRBV6-5|TRBJ2-7|.
CASRLTGGTYEQYF
>14|TRBV5-1|TRBJ2-7|.
CASSGTGPGYEQYF
>14|TRBV9|TRBJ2-7|.
CASSVGPNSYEQYF
>16|TRBV4-1|TRBJ1-1|.
CASRPGQGLVNTEAFF
>14|TRBV6-6|TRBJ2-7|once
CASSLRTDSYEQYF
>13|TRBV7-2|TRBJ2-1|.
CASSFETSHEQFF
>17|TRBV7-2|TRBJ2-7|.
CASSPGSGRTDFYGQYF
>14|TRBV2|TRBJ2-3|once
CASSDREGTDTQYF
>16|TRBV2|TRBJ1-5|.
CASSQGDHYSNQPQHF
>14|TRBV11-2|TRBJ2-7|.
CASSRGGSYYEQYF
>16|TRBV5-8|TRBJ2-5|.
CASSLIIQRAKATQYF
>15|TRBV6-5|TRBJ2-7|.
CASSYLTGSSYEQYF
>14|TRBV9|TRBJ2-3|.
CASSAGRGGDTQYF
>14|TRBV27|TRBJ2-7|.
CASSLGGRGYEQYF
>16|TRBV7-3|TRBJ2-2|once
CASSLLGTANTGELFF
>13|TRBV18|TRBJ2-5|.
CASSARSQETQYF
>15|TRBV6-1|TRBJ2-7|.
CATRFGMKTGYEQYF
>14|TRBV5-4|TRBJ2-2|.
CASRLLGSTGELFF
>14|TRBV9|TRBJ2-1|.
CASSPHDLANEQFF
>15|TRBV5-6|TRBJ2-4|.
CASSPGQGAGNIQYF
>12|TRBV19|TRBJ1-2|.
CASAVPNYGYTF
>15|TRBV7-9|TRBJ2-3|.
CASSPQGSSTDTQYF
>17|TRBV5-1|TRBJ1-1|once
CASSLGAATGGLAEAFF
>16|TRBV7-9|TRBJ1-5|.
CASSSTRTGLDQPQHF
>16|TRBV28|TRBJ1-5|.
CASSSLAKGSNQPQHF
>14|TRBV25-1|TRBJ2-5|.
CASSGDRGQETQYF
>15|TRBV27|TRBJ2-1|.
CASSLIWGQGRGQFF
>13|TRBV29-1|TRBJ1-5|once
CSVERGPGQPQHF
>15|TRBV10-2|TRBJ1-2|.
CASSAVTGAFYGYTF
>13|TRBV6-4|TRBJ1-6|.
CASSEDNNSPLHF
>13|TRBV6-4|TRBJ1-1|.
CASRRLSDTEAFF
>13|TRBV7-8|TRBJ2-7|once
CASSLGWGYEQYF
>15|TRBV28|TRBJ2-1|.
CASSLRQGGYDEQFF
>12|TRBV19|TRBJ2-2|.
CASSIRGGELFF
>16|TRBV5-1|TRBJ1-6|.
CASSSGTVSYNSPLHF
>15|TRBV6-5|TRBJ1-2|.
CASSYSGGADYGYTF
>15|TRBV10-3|TRBJ2-3|.
CAISEGIGPQNTQYF
>14|TRBV5-1|TRBJ1-1|.
CASKSVYLNTEAFF
>12|TRBV28|TRBJ2-1|.
CASSLIVTEQFF
>15|TRBV9|TRBJ1-3|.
CASSTRQGFGNTIYF
>14|TRBV5-4|TRBJ2-5|once
CASRLDQYQETQYF
>14|TRBV6-1|TRBJ2-7|.
CASRSVASAYEQYF
>13|TRBV14|TRBJ2-7|.
CASSHAGGYEQYF
>16|TRBV18|TRBJ1-4|.
CASSPGQIGTNEKLFF